Presented here are 29 T cell receptor beta chains from one specimen sequenced in a study of blood T cell repertoires in COVID-19. Libraries were prepared by immunoSEQ multiplex PCR; TCRdb keeps only in-frame clonotypes and omits some of them. Here the sample spans about 120,000 clones, around 90% being singletons. The sample comprised peripheral blood. The receptors were gathered from a man between 60 and 75 years old with COVID-19, enrolled during active disease.

The chain carries TRBV20-1 and TRBJ2-7; D is uncertain. With 3 bases removed from V and 2 bases from J, the gap between germline ends came to 8 bases. The CDR3 has 12 amino acids. CDR1 is DFQATT, CDR2 SNEGSKA, per germline (reference sequence). CDR3 sequence (DNA): TGCAGTGCTAGTCGGGTCCCCTACGAGCAGTACTTC. This gives the protein CSASRVPYEQYF.

This clone was counted only a few times. The chain links TRBV6-2 or TRBV6-3 to TRBJ2-3; 7 nucleotides agree with TRBD1. CDR1 and CDR2 from the germline V gene are MNHEY and SVGEGT. This CDR3 spans 15 amino acids. Losses at the gene ends were 0 bases for V and 5 bases for J; bases not matched to a gene: 5. The CDR3 loop reads CASSYSGTGVDTQYF. CDR3 nucleotide sequence: TGTGCCAGCAGTTACTCTGGAACAGGGGTAGATACGCAGTATTTT.

The chain has TRBV4-1 and TRBJ1-3; TRBD1 might be the D (5 bases). The CDR3 loop spans 17 amino acids. Germline V gene lookup returns CDR1 MGHRA and CDR2 YSYEKL. V shed 0 bases and J shed 2 bases, with 14 bases lying between them. The CDR3 nucleotides read TGCGCCAGCAGCCAAGACAGTCGCCAGGGTGCTGGAAACACCATATATTTT. Translated: CASSQDSRQGAGNTIYF.

The chain recombines TRBV10-1 with TRBJ2-1, with 7 bases fitting TRBD2. The junction had 8 bases not matched to a gene; V was cut back by 2 bases and J by 10 bases. CDR1 is WNHNN, CDR2 SYGVQD, per germline (reference sequence). CDR3 length equals 14 residues. As DNA, the CDR3 is TGCGCCAGCAGTGAGGGGCTAGCGGTGCAGGAGCAGTTCTTC. Residues: CASSEGLAVQEQFF.

The chain recombines TRBV9 with TRBJ1-3; TRBD1 aligns across 7 bases. Germline loops: CDR1 SGDLS, CDR2 YYNGEE. The V and J ends lost 1 base and 4 bases, in that order; junction bases with no gene match: 2. This CDR3 region has 14 residues. CDR3 in DNA: TGTGCCAGCAGCGTAACAGGGGAAGGAAACACCATATATTTT. It yields the protein CASSVTGEGNTIYF.

CDR3 loop: CASSSRLAGITNEQFF. CDR3 DNA: TGTGCCAGCAGCTCCCGACTAGCGGGGATCACCAATGAGCAGTTCTTC. The genes are TRBV11-3 and TRBJ2-1; 11 nucleotides agree with TRBD2. Germline trimming cut 4 bases from V and 6 bases from J; bases unmatched to any gene: 8. The CDR3 totals 16 residues. Germline CDR1 reads SGHNT; CDR2 reads YENEEA.

The sample holds one count of this clone. CDR3 sequence (DNA): TGTGCCAGCACTCCTAGGGGCAGGCTAGGTCAAGGGGATCAGCCCCAGCATTTT. Its protein product is CASTPRGRLGQGDQPQHF. V and J are TRBV2 and TRBJ1-5; TRBD1 might be the D (5 bases). Germline V lookup: CDR1 SNHLY, CDR2 FYNNEI. This CDR3 region has 18 residues. V was trimmed by 7 bases and J by 5 bases, leaving 27 bases between them.

The chain joins TRBV28 to TRBJ1-6; 8 bases are a match to TRBD1. V shed 4 bases, J shed 9 bases, and the junction held 14 bases outside the gene matches. The CDR3 totals 17 residues. The germline gives CDR1 MDHEN, CDR2 SYDVKM. This CDR3 reads CASSSPQDREDLSPLHF. In nucleotides, the CDR3 is TGTGCCAGCAGTTCCCCGCAGGACAGGGAGGATCTTTCACCCCTCCACTTT.

V gene TRBV6-5 combines with J gene TRBJ2-3, with TRBD1 identical over 10 bases. The CDR3 loop spans 15 amino acids. Germline V gene sequence: CDR1 MNHEY, CDR2 SVGAGI. With 5 bases clipped from V and 4 bases from J, the junction kept 6 bases outside the gene matches. CDR3 in amino acids: CASSLGTGDADTQYF. The CDR3 DNA follows: TGTGCCAGCAGTCTCGGGACAGGGGACGCAGATACGCAGTATTTT.

The genes are TRBV5-1 and TRBJ2-7, with D possibly matching TRBD2 (5 bases). The CDR3 contains 15 residues. V lost 0 bases and J lost 0, with 10 bases in between. CDR1 SGHRS and CDR2 YFSETQ come from the germline V gene. CDR3 in DNA: TGCGCCAGCAGCTTGGGGGAGCGGAACTCCTACGAGCAGTACTTC. This sequence encodes CASSLGERNSYEQYF.

J is TRBJ2-7 and V is TRBV5-1; TRBD1 matches at 8 bases. CDR1 is SGHRS, CDR2 YFSETQ, per germline. V was pared by 6 bases and J by 5 bases, with 13 bases of the junction left unmatched. CDR3 length: 15 amino acids. The CDR3 DNA reads TGCGCCAGCATCTCCGGGACAGGAAGTTTCGACGAGCAGTACTTC. Amino acids: CASISGTGSFDEQYF.

The chain carries TRBV15 and TRBJ2-3; TRBD1 aligns across 12 bases. This CDR3 spans 15 amino acids. The germline V gene has CDR1 LNHNV and CDR2 YYDKDF (reference sequence). The V and J ends lost 5 bases and 10 bases, in that order; junction bases with no gene match: 10. Here the CDR3 reads CATSYPGQGAPSQYF. The DNA for the CDR3 is TGTGCCACCAGCTATCCGGGACAGGGGGCTCCCTCGCAGTATTTT.

This clone was seen a few times. This chain connects TRBV7-9 to TRBJ2-2; D remains unclear. There are 13 residues in the CDR3. V gave up 2 bases and J gave up 8 bases, with 9 bases separating them. Germline V gene lookup returns CDR1 SEHNR and CDR2 FQNEAQ (reference sequence). The CDR3 region has the DNA TGTGCCAGCAGCTTAATTTACGGGGGGGAGCTGTTTTTT. This gives the protein CASSLIYGGELFF. The full variable domain, its missing parts supplied by reference TRBV7-9 and TRBJ2-2, is DTGVSQNPRHKITKRGQNVTFRCDPISEHNRLYWYRQTLGQGPEFLTYFQNEAQLEKSRLLSDRFSAERPKGSFSTLEIQRTEQGDSAMYLCASSLIYGGELFFGEGSRLTVL.

This rearrangement joins TRBV12-3 or TRBV12-4 to TRBJ1-4; a weak D match, TRBD1 (5 bases). The CDR3 is 13 amino acids. Deletions cut 6 bases from V and 5 bases from J, with 10 bases between. Here the CDR3 reads CASSDRENEKLFF. The CDR3, as DNA: TGTGCCAGCAGCGACAGAGAGAATGAAAAACTGTTTTTT.

The CDR3 reads CASSQQGGQFF. The CDR3 DNA reads TGTGCCAGCAGCCAACAGGGAGGGCAGTTCTTC. This sequence joins TRBV3-1 (or the pseudogene TRBV3-2) and TRBJ2-1, with TRBD2 as a possible D gene (6 bases). The V end was cut by 2 bases, the J end by 12 bases, with 8 bases between. Germline CDR1 and CDR2: LGHDT and YNNKEL (reference sequence). This CDR3 is 11 amino acids long.

This clone appeared once. This rearrangement joins TRBV6-5 to TRBJ1-2; D is unclear. Germline CDR1 is MNHEY and CDR2 is SVGAGI. V was clipped by 6 bases and J by 8 bases, with 16 bases between them. CDR3 size: 13 residues. The CDR3 DNA is TGTGCCAGCAGCTCCAGCGGACCGGACGGCTACACCTTC. Translating gives CASSSSGPDGYTF.

This chain connects TRBV6-1 to TRBJ1-2, with D maybe TRBD1 (6 bases). Trimming cost V 3 bases and J 4 bases, with 21 bases left between them. The CDR3 consists of 17 residues. The germline gives CDR1 MNHNS, CDR2 SASEGT. The CDR3 here is CASSDRDTNLLSYGYTF. The CDR3 coding sequence is TGTGCCAGCAGTGACCGGGACACCAATCTCCTCTCCTATGGCTACACCTTC.

This clone was counted once. This sequence joins TRBV4-2 and TRBJ2-3; 10 nucleotides match TRBD2. The CDR3 covers 17 residues. J was trimmed by 4 bases and V by 1 base; bases with no gene match: 8. Germline V CDR1 and CDR2: LGHNA, YNFKEQ. The CDR3 DNA is TGTGCCAGCAGCCAAGTATCTAGCGGGAGCGGTTCAGATACGCAGTATTTT. Translation: CASSQVSSGSGSDTQYF.

This rearrangement joins TRBV19 to TRBJ1-2; possible D gene TRBD1, 6 bases. V shed 5 bases and J shed 8 bases, with 21 bases lying between them. CDR1 is LNHDA and CDR2 is SQIVND in the germline V gene (reference sequence). The CDR3 is 15 residues long. CDR3 region: CASSPPRGGSGGYTF. CDR3 in DNA: TGTGCCAGTAGTCCCCCCAGGGGAGGGAGTGGCGGCTACACCTTC. Drawing the rest from reference TRBV19 and TRBJ1-2, the complete variable domain is DGGITQSPKYLFRKEGQNVTLSCEQNLNHDAMYWYRQDPGQGLRLIYYSQIVNDFQKGDIAEGYSVSREKKESFPLTVTSAQKNPTAFYLCASSPPRGGSGGYTFGSGTRLTVV.

This chain joins TRBV27 and TRBJ2-1; D is unresolved. Per germline, CDR1 MNHEY and CDR2 SMNVEV (reference sequence). The V and J ends lost 6 bases and 4 bases respectively, with 13 bases between them. There are 14 residues in the CDR3. The CDR3 reads CASRLSPVYNEQFF. CDR3 DNA sequence: TGTGCCAGCAGACTATCACCGGTTTACAATGAGCAGTTCTTC.

This chain uses TRBV7-3 with TRBJ2-1; 9 bases are a match to TRBD2. CDR3 length: 14 residues. The V gene end was trimmed by 5 bases and the J gene end by 5 bases; junction bases not matched to a gene: 4. Germline V gene sequence: CDR1 SGHTA, CDR2 FQGTGA. The CDR3 region has the DNA TGTGCCAGCAGCCCCGTAGCGGGAGACAATGAGCAGTTCTTC. This codes for CASSPVAGDNEQFF.

V gene TRBV6-5 combines with J gene TRBJ1-1, with D possibly TRBD1 on 6 matching bases. V lost 6 bases and J 5 bases, leaving 13 bases between the germline ends. The CDR3 is 13 residues long. Per the germline V gene, CDR1 is MNHEY and CDR2 is SVGAGI. CDR3 DNA: TGTGCCAGCAGCGCGACAGGACCTACTGAAGCTTTCTTT. It yields the protein CASSATGPTEAFF.

Only one count was recorded for this clone. The rearrangement links TRBV10-2 to TRBJ2-7; TRBD1 aligns across 7 bases. The CDR3 extends over 15 amino acids. Looked up from germline, CDR1 is WSHSY and CDR2 is SAAADI. Losses at the gene ends were 10 bases for V and 3 bases for J; bases not matched to a gene: 15. The CDR3 DNA sequence: TGCGCCACCTCCCTGGACGGGACAGCTTACTACGAGCAGTACTTC. Its translation: CATSLDGTAYYEQYF.

The chain recombines TRBV7-9 with TRBJ1-2; D is perhaps TRBD1 (5 bases). Trimming pared 1 base from V and 8 bases from J, leaving 11 bases between. The CDR3 extends over 13 amino acids. Germline CDR1 is SEHNR and CDR2 is FQNEAQ (reference sequence). CDR3 sequence: CASSLGQSGGYTF. CDR3 DNA sequence: TGTGCCAGCAGCTTAGGACAGTCAGGAGGCTACACCTTC.

CDR3 coding DNA: TGTGCCAGCAGCCATACAGGGCTGGAGACCCAGTACTTC. Its protein product is CASSHTGLETQYF. This sequence joins TRBV11-1 and TRBJ2-5; D is possibly TRBD1 (6 bases). The germline CDR1 and CDR2 sequences are SGHAT and FQDESV (reference sequence). V was cut by 5 bases and J by 5 bases, with 12 bases left in between. The CDR3 consists of 13 residues.

This clone was counted a single time. The chain has TRBV18 and TRBJ1-4, with 8 bases lining up with TRBD1. The CDR3 has 16 residues. Trimming removed 6 bases from V and 0 bases from J; junction bases left unmatched: 6. From germline, CDR1 is KGHSH and CDR2 LQKENI. The CDR3 spells CASSSRTGSTNEKLFF. The CDR3 region has the DNA TGTGCCAGCTCCTCCCGGACAGGGTCAACTAATGAAAAACTGTTTTTT. The full variable domain, rest sourced from reference TRBV18 and TRBJ1-4, is NAGVMQNPRHLVRRRGQEARLRCSPMKGHSHVYWYRQLPEEGLKFMVYLQKENIIDESGMPKERFSAEFPKEGPSILRIQQVVRGDSAAYFCASSSRTGSTNEKLFFGSGTQLSVL.

V and J are TRBV28 and TRBJ2-3; 11 bases align to TRBD2. This CDR3 comprises 17 residues. Germline V lookup: CDR1 MDHEN, CDR2 SYDVKM. J was trimmed by 1 base and V by 4 bases; bases with no gene match: 7. The DNA for the CDR3 is TGTGCCAGCAGTTCCGGGACTAGCGGTCTTGGCACAGATACGCAGTATTTT. The encoded protein is CASSSGTSGLGTDTQYF.

CDR3: CASSSMPAGGSDTQYF. The DNA for the CDR3 is TGTGCCAGCAGCTCCATGCCAGCGGGAGGCTCAGATACGCAGTATTTT. This chain connects TRBV7-2 to TRBJ2-3; 9 nucleotides line up with TRBD2. This CDR3 is built from 16 residues. From germline, CDR1 is SGHTA and CDR2 FQGNSA. Unmatched junction bases numbered 9, after V lost 4 bases and J lost 4 bases. The complete variable domain, with remaining parts taken from reference TRBV7-2 and TRBJ2-3, reads GAGVSQSPSNKVTEKGKDVELRCDPISGHTALYWYRQSLGQGLEFLIYFQGNSAPDKSGLPSDRFSAERTGGSVSTLTIQRTQQEDSAVYLCASSSMPAGGSDTQYFGPGTRLTVL.

The rearrangement uses TRBV7-9 and TRBJ1-6; 8 nucleotides agree with TRBD1. The junction had 5 bases not matched to a gene; V was cut back by 3 bases and J by 10 bases. This CDR3 contains 14 residues. Germline CDR1 is SEHNR and CDR2 is FQNEAQ (reference sequence). The CDR3 reads CASSLTGAGSPLHF. The DNA of the CDR3 is TGTGCCAGCAGCTTGACAGGGGCGGGGTCACCCCTCCACTTT.